This record covers a single TCR beta chain. What it binds is not known. This sample is part of a study of shared clonotypes between healthy human individuals. Study results and caveats: Exclusively blood specimens were collected; tissue repertoires likely differ.

Method: immunoSEQ multiplex PCR; TCRdb's copy keeps in-frame clones and lacks some. Of approximately 110,000 clones in the sample, under 70% were seen once. CD45RO+ cells and CCR7-negative CD45RA+ TemRA cells were combined as CD8 memory. The V and J ends lost 0 bases and 6 bases, in that order; junction bases with no gene match: 3. The CDR3 contains 15 residues. The germline CDR1 and CDR2 sequences are KGHSH and LQKENI. Input material: memory CD8+ T cells sorted from blood. Subset meaning: CD45RO+ cells pooled with CCR7-negative TemRA cells. The J gene is TRBJ2-3, the V gene TRBV18, with TRBD2 matching over 10 bases. The TCR sequence derives from a woman in her twenties or thirties in good health. CDR3: CASSPPLAGEDTQYF. CDR3 sequence (DNA): TGTGCCAGCTCACCACCTCTAGCGGGAGAGGATACGCAGTATTTT.